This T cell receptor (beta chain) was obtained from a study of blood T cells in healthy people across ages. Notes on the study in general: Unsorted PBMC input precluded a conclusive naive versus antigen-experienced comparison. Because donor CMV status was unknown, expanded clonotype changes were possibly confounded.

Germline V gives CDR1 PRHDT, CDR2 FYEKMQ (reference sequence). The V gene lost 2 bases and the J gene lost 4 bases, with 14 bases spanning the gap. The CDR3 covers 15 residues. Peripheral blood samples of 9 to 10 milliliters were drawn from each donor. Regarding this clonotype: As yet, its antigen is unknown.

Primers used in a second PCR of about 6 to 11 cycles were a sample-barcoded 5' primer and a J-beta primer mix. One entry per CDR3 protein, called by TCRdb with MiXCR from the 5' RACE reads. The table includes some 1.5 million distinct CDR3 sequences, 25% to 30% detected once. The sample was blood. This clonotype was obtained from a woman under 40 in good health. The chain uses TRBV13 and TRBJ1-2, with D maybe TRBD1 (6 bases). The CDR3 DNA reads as TGTGCCAGCAGCTTAAAGGGCAGGGGAGGCTATGGCTACACCTTC. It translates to CASSLKGRGGYGYTF.